One T cell receptor (beta chain) is described in this entry. The antigen it binds to is not known. Per-base qualities were not stored, and no clone one base away is much larger. Healthy HIV-negative adults with no recently reported acute infections or vaccinations were included as donors. Every donor was a Caucasian adult living in Nashville, Tennessee, USA. In the unsorted samples, approximately 85 million PBMCs were counted, and genomic DNA was extracted using the QIAamp DNA Blood Mini kit. After blood collection by leukapheresis, PBMCs were isolated using Ficoll-Histopaque density gradient centrifugation and then cryopreserved in the vapor phase of liquid nitrogen. The data belong to a study of shared clonotypes between healthy human individuals (dated by TCRdb to 2020 to 2022). In terms of the full investigation: The cohort included a few men and a couple of women between 18 and 49 years of age. To increase sequencing depth and limit assay-specific biases, TCR repertoire library preparation and sequencing were carried out by different laboratories using diverse techniques. Between about 0.85 and 9.5 billion PBMCs per donor were obtained by leukapheresis. To estimate repertoire size and how much clonotypes are shared between individuals, the study performed deep sequencing of blood TCR repertoires from about five healthy adults. Overall study outcomes, separate from this receptor: Sampling was limited to blood, and TCR repertoires in tissue likely differ from TCR repertoires in blood. Because the study included a small number of donors, the genetic and exposure-history diversity represented was limited. Pairwise subsampling led to the expectation that sequencing depth would affect the degree of clonotype sharing among donors.

The germline V gene specifies SNHLY as CDR1 and FYNNEI as CDR2. V lost 2 bases and J lost 6 bases; the stretch between them is 11 bases long. Including cysteine and phenylalanine, the CDR3 has 14 amino acids. CDR3 DNA is the only sequence kept; it has 42 bases, read in frame from the first base. TCR CDR3 regions were amplified from genomic DNA by multiplex PCR using the deep immunoSEQ assay. Genomic DNA extracted from each cell subset was distributed evenly over all wells of several immunoSEQ 96-well plates, and each plate served as one replicate. For unsorted PBMC, each replicate PCR was loaded with approximately 300 ng genomic DNA, equivalent to 25,000 to 35,000 T cell genomes. Ten immunoSEQ deep assay plates were used to sequence unsorted PBMC genomic DNA. The purified libraries were quantified using a Qubit 3.0 fluorometer, sized with a Bioanalyzer 2100, and then quantified again using the KAPA Library Quantification kit. A separate single-read 150-cycle Illumina NextSeq 550 flow cell was used to sequence each immunoSEQ 96-well plate. The study's own analysis went as follows. Because only junctional sequences without quality scores were contained in the immunoSEQ output, filtering matching that applied to full-length reads could not be performed. To assign V/J genes and CDR3, sequences were annotated against IMGT germline references using PyIR, a Python wrapper for IgBLAST v1.9. Any read was removed if the V/J assignment was weak (E-value above 1e-6), the CDR3 was missing, or the read contained stop codons, out-of-frame junctions, or ambiguous translated residues. V3J clonotypes were defined as sequences sharing an identical inferred V gene, J gene, and CDR3 amino acid sequence. Percentage overlap between repertoires was calculated by dividing the number of shared unique clonotypes by the size of the smaller repertoire. Richness of each repertoire was evaluated using RTK rarefaction, the Chao1 estimator, and Recon v2.1 estimates of unobserved clonotypes. The source is immuneACCESS, and TCRdb retained only in-frame sequences with V and J called. Part of the clones is not carried over; for the studies checked, unresolved V genes explain less than half of this, and the remainder is unexplained. That table gives V, J and clone size, and the DNA gave D and trimming. This sample holds about 470,000 clones; roughly 80% were observed only once. Around 14% of the sample rests with the top ten.

The sequence is built from TRBV2 and TRBJ2-1, with the D gene too uncertain to name. This sequence was found in a woman in her forties in good health. Some clones in this sample may be carry-over from other donors' samples. Material: PBMCs. CDR3 loop: CASSELSESNEQFF. In nucleotides, the sequence is TGTGCCAGCAGTGAACTATCGGAAAGCAATGAGCAGTTCTTC.